A single sample gave rise to the 17 T cell receptor beta chains below, sequenced in a study of T cell responses to AZD1222 COVID-19 vaccine. Measured with immunoSEQ multiplex PCR; TCRdb has only the in-frame clones, and not every one. This table holds over 100,000 clones, about nine tenths found once. Sequencing used peripheral blood, obtained on day 0 of AZD1222 vaccination. All receptors come from an adult in good health.

This clone has just a few counts. The rearrangement uses TRBV11-2 and TRBJ2-7, with D unclear. The V end was cut by 0 bases, the J end by 3 bases, with 3 bases between. Germline values: CDR1 SGHAT, CDR2 FQNNGV. CDR3 length: 12 residues. The CDR3 is CASSLEVYEQYF. CDR3 nucleotide sequence: TGTGCCAGCAGCTTAGAAGTCTACGAGCAGTACTTC.

The rearrangement uses TRBV6-5 and TRBJ2-7, with TRBD1 identical over 8 bases. Germline V CDR1 and CDR2: MNHEY, SVGAGI. V shed 6 bases, J shed 7 bases, and the junction held 11 bases outside the gene matches. The CDR3 sequence is 14 residues long. The CDR3 region has the DNA TGTGCCAGCAGGGGGACAGGAATCTTTCGGGAGCAGTACTTC. It encodes CASRGTGIFREQYF.

The chain joins TRBV6-2 or TRBV6-3 to TRBJ2-7; D is ambiguous. The CDR3 extends over 14 amino acids. CDR1 and CDR2 (germline): MNHEY, SVGEGT. Deletions cut 4 bases from V and 3 bases from J, with 13 bases between. This CDR3 is CASSSLGQNYEQYF. CDR3 nucleotide sequence: TGTGCCAGCAGTTCCCTGGGCCAAAACTACGAGCAGTACTTC.

V and J are TRBV27 and TRBJ1-2; 7 nucleotides agree with TRBD1. The CDR3 spans 15 residues. J gave up 4 bases and V 3 bases, and 8 bases lay outside the gene matches. CDR1 and CDR2 (germline): MNHEY, SMNVEV (reference sequence). This CDR3 is CASSFADRISYGYTF. CDR3 DNA sequence: TGTGCCAGCAGTTTTGCGGACAGGATTTCCTATGGCTACACCTTC.

This clone was picked up a small number of times. The J gene is TRBJ1-6, the V gene TRBV7-6; D is unresolved. Trimming removed 0 bases from V and 7 bases from J, with 19 bases in between. Germline values: CDR1 SGHVS, CDR2 FNYEAQ. The CDR3 is 18 amino acids. The DNA of the CDR3 is TGTGCCAGCAGCTTAGCGGTACGGAGGACCCGGCCAAATTCACCCCTCCACTTT. It specifies CASSLAVRRTRPNSPLHF.

This CDR3 reads CASSGRAYTEAFF. In DNA form, the CDR3 reads TGTGCCAGCAGTGGTAGGGCGTACACTGAAGCTTTCTTT. The chain couples TRBV2 to TRBJ1-1; no firm D call. Germline values: CDR1 SNHLY, CDR2 FYNNEI. The CDR3 consists of 13 residues. The V end lost 4 bases, the J end lost 3 bases, and 9 bases lay between the germline ends.

The CDR3 bases are TGTGCCAGCAGCTTAATGACAGGGGCAGGGGTTAATTCACCCCTCCACTTT. Translation gives CASSLMTGAGVNSPLHF. The chain combines TRBV7-3 with TRBJ1-6; TRBD1 matches at 8 bases. The CDR3 is made up of 17 amino acids. V shed 1 base, J shed 6 bases, and the junction held 8 bases outside the gene matches. Looked up from germline, CDR1 is SGHTA and CDR2 is FQGTGA.

This clone was seen just once. The genes are TRBV4-3 and TRBJ2-1; D possibly corresponds to TRBD1 (6 bases). Germline values: CDR1 LGHNA, CDR2 YSLEER. The CDR3 covers 15 residues. Deletions cut 4 bases from V and 3 bases from J, with 13 bases between. CDR3 nucleotide sequence: TGCGCCAGCAGCCTTAGGACAGCCAACTACAATGAGCAGTTCTTC. This encodes CASSLRTANYNEQFF.

This sequence joins TRBV27 and TRBJ1-1; perhaps TRBD1 as D (6 bases). The CDR3 length is 15 residues. Germline V gene sequence: CDR1 MNHEY, CDR2 SMNVEV (reference sequence). Trimming removed 2 bases at V and 1 base at J, with 11 bases between. The CDR3 loop is CASSLRGQRNTEAFF. DNA for the CDR3: TGTGCCAGCAGTTTAAGGGGACAACGGAACACTGAAGCTTTCTTT.

This chain joins TRBV18 and TRBJ2-4, with D perhaps TRBD1 (6 bases). Germline V gene sequence: CDR1 KGHSH, CDR2 LQKENI. The CDR3 consists of 17 residues. Trimming cost V 2 bases and J 1 base, with 15 bases left between them. The CDR3 DNA is TGTGCCAGCTCACCAGGGCTGGGGGCGCGGGCCAAAAACATTCAGTACTTC. Translation: CASSPGLGARAKNIQYF.

V usage is TRBV9 and J usage is TRBJ1-3; a weak D match, TRBD1 (6 bases). Germline V CDR1 and CDR2: SGDLS, YYNGEE. Trimming removed 4 bases from V and 4 bases from J, with 15 bases in between. The CDR3 sequence is 15 residues long. The CDR3 protein is CASSIQGNQGNTIYF. In DNA form, the CDR3 reads TGTGCCAGCAGCATTCAGGGGAATCAAGGAAACACCATATATTTT.

J is TRBJ2-2 and V is TRBV10-3, with TRBD2 identical over 11 bases. CDR1 is ENHRY and CDR2 is SYGVKD in the germline V gene. The CDR3 covers 14 residues. V lost 10 bases to trimming and J lost 5 bases; unmatched junction nucleotides: 6. Here the CDR3 reads CATKGLADTGELFF. As DNA, the CDR3 is TGTGCCACCAAGGGACTAGCGGATACCGGGGAGCTGTTTTTT.

This clone was detected only a few times. This chain uses TRBV5-1 with TRBJ1-2; TRBD1 is a possible D gene (6 bases). Per the germline V gene, CDR1 is SGHRS and CDR2 is YFSETQ. Trimming pared 2 bases from V and 1 base from J, leaving 24 bases between. The CDR3 has 19 amino acids. CDR3 coding DNA: TGCGCCAGCAGCTTTGGACTCCGGGACACGTATGATTTTAACTATGGCTACACCTTC. This sequence encodes CASSFGLRDTYDFNYGYTF.

The chain combines TRBV4-3 with TRBJ1-4; D not resolved. Trimming stripped 0 bases from V and 10 bases from J, with 15 bases between. CDR3 size: 15 residues. In germline, CDR1 is LGHNA, CDR2 YSLEER. This CDR3 reads CASSQDHPTGGKLFF. The CDR3 nucleotides are TGCGCCAGCAGCCAAGATCACCCTACCGGAGGAAAACTGTTTTTT.

The rearrangement uses TRBV7-9 and TRBJ2-7; 7 nucleotides match TRBD1. Germline trimming cut 4 bases from V and 5 bases from J; bases unmatched to any gene: 2. In germline, CDR1 is SEHNR, CDR2 FQNEAQ (reference sequence). CDR3 length: 12 amino acids. The CDR3: CASSSGTDEQYF. The DNA for the CDR3 is TGTGCCAGCAGCTCCGGGACAGACGAGCAGTACTTC.

V and J are TRBV4-3 and TRBJ2-2; unclear D gene. With 0 bases removed from V and 7 bases from J, the gap between germline ends came to 21 bases. The CDR3 contains 18 residues. Germline CDR1 is LGHNA and CDR2 is YSLEER. CDR3 region: CASSQDIGFVGRHGELFF. The CDR3 region has the DNA TGCGCCAGCAGCCAAGATATAGGTTTTGTCGGACGGCACGGGGAGCTGTTTTTT.

The gene calls are TRBV6-2 or TRBV6-3 and TRBJ1-1; TRBD1 agrees at 11 bases. Germline loops: CDR1 MNHEY, CDR2 SVGEGT. The V gene end was trimmed by 5 bases and the J gene end by 3 bases; junction bases not matched to a gene: 8. The CDR3 has 16 residues. Written as DNA, the CDR3 is TGTGCCAGCAGTACGGCGGACAGGGGGCCCTACACTGAAGCTTTCTTT. It is translated as CASSTADRGPYTEAFF.